Detailed here is one T cell receptor (beta chain). Its antigen is currently unknown. Mismatch with germline at one junction end may stem from a read error. Donors gave roughly 10 milliliters of peripheral blood apiece. This entry comes from a study of blood T cells in healthy people across ages. CDR3 length: 14 residues. In germline, CDR1 is MDHEN, CDR2 SYDVKM. Findings of the study overall: Investigators treated diversity estimates from one million T cells as underestimates.

PCR was performed a second time for about 7 to 12 cycles using a sample-barcoded 5' primer and a J-beta primer mix. MiXCR, applied by TCRdb to the 5' RACE reads, yields one record per CDR3 protein. The table shows around 650,000 distinct CDR3 sequences, with 32% occurring only once. Sequenced input: blood. The clonotype originates from a woman older than 75 in good health. The chain couples TRBV28 to TRBJ1-5, with TRBD1 matching 7 bases. The CDR3 DNA follows: TGTGCCAGCAGTTTAAGGGGGCCGAATCAGCTCCAGCATTTT. Its translation is CASSLRGPNQLQHF.